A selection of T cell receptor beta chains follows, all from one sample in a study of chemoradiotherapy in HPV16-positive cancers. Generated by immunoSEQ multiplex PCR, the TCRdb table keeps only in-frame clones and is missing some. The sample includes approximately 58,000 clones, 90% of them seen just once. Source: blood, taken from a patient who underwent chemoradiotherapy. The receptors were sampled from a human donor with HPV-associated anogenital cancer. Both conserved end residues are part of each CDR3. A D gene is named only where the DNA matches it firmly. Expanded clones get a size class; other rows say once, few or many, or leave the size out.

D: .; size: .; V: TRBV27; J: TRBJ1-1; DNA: TGTGCCAGCAGCTCGGTTATGAACACTGAAGCTTTCTTT; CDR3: CASSSVMNTEAFF
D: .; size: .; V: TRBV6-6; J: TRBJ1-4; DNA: TGTGCCAGCAGTTACGGGCAGGGATATGAAAAACTGTTTTTT; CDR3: CASSYGQGYEKLFF
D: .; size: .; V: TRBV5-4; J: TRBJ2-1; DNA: TGTGCCAGCAGCTTGGATCAGCTTGGGAAGCAGTTCTTC; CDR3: CASSLDQLGKQFF
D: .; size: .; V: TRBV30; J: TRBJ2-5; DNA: TGTGCCTGGAGTGTGGGGACCGTCCAAGAGACCCAGTACTTC; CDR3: CAWSVGTVQETQYF
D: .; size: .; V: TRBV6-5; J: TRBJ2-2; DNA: TGTGCCAGCAGTCAACAGGGTCGCACCGGGGAGCTGTTTTTT; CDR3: CASSQQGRTGELFF
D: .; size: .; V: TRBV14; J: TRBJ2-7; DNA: TGTGCCAGCAGCCCTTGGGATCCCACCTACGAGCAGTACTTC; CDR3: CASSPWDPTYEQYF
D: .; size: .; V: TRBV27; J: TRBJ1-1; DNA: TGTGCCAGCAGTTCCAGGTCGGAGCTAGGAGCTTTCTTT; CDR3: CASSSRSELGAFF
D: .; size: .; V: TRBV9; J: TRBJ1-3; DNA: TGTGCCAGCAGCCCCAGAGGAAACACCATATATTTT; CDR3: CASSPRGNTIYF
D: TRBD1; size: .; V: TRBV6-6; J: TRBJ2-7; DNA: TGTGCCAGCAGTTATGGGACAGGGGGCGAGCAGTACTTC; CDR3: CASSYGTGGEQYF
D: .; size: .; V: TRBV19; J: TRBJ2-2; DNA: TGTGCCAGTAGTTTCAGGAGAACCGGGGAGCTGTTTTTT; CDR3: CASSFRRTGELFF
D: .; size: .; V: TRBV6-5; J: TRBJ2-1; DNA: TGTGCCAGCAGTTACCGGGGATCTGCGGAGAATGAGCAGTTCTTC; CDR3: CASSYRGSAENEQFF
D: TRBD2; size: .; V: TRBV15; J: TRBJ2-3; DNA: TGTGCCACCAGCAGTGAACTAGCGGGGGTCACAGATACGCAGTATTTT; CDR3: CATSSELAGVTDTQYF
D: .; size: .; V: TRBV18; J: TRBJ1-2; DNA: TGTGCCAGCTCACCGGACCGCTACCATGATGGCTACACCTTC; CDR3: CASSPDRYHDGYTF
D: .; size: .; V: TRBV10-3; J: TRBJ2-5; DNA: TGTGCCAGCTCGGCGTCGGGGGAGACCCAGTACTTC; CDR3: CASSASGETQYF
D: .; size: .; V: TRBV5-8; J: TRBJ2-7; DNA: TGTGCCAGCAGCCGGACAGCCTCCCAGGGTGACGAGCAGTACTTC; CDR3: CASSRTASQGDEQYF
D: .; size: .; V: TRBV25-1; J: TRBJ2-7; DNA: TGTGCCAGCAGTGAGTCCGGGAAGAACTACGAGCAGTACTTC; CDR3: CASSESGKNYEQYF
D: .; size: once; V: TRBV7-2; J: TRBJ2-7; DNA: TGTGCCAGCAGCTTAGATTACATGAGCTCCTACGAGCAGTACTTC; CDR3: CASSLDYMSSYEQYF
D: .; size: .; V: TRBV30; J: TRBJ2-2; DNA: TGTGCCTGGAGTACCGGGACGACGAACACCGGGGAGCTGTTTTTT; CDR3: CAWSTGTTNTGELFF
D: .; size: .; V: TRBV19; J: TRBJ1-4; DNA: TGTGCCAGTAGTATGAACGGCGTAGGAGAAAAACTGTTTTTT; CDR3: CASSMNGVGEKLFF
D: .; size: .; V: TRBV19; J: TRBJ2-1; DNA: TGTGCCAGTAGTCTGACAGCGGTTCAGGGCAATGAGCAGTTCTTC; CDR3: CASSLTAVQGNEQFF
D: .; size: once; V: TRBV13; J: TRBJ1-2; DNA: TGTGCCAGCAGCTTATCGGTCTCAGCCCAGTATGGCTACACCTTC; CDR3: CASSLSVSAQYGYTF
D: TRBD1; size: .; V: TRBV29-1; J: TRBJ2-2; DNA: TGCAGCGTTCGACAGGGGTCAAAGGGGGAGCTGTTTTTT; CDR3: CSVRQGSKGELFF
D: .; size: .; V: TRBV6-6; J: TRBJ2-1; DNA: TGTGCCAGCAGTTACAAGCGGAGCTCCTACAATGAGCAGTTCTTC; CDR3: CASSYKRSSYNEQFF
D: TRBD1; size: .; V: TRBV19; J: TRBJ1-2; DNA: TGTGCCAGTAGTACGCAGGGGGCAGTGGACTATGGCTACACCTTC; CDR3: CASSTQGAVDYGYTF
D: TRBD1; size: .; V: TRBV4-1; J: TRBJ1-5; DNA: TGCGCCAGCAGCCCCACAGGGGGCGCGTTCAGCAATCAGCCCCAGCATTTT; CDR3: CASSPTGGAFSNQPQHF
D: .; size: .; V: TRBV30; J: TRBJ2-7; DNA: TGTGCCTGGAGTCGACCGAGGCCGTCCTACGAGCAGTACTTC; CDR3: CAWSRPRPSYEQYF
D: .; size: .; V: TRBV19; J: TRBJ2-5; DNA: TGTGCCAGTGGGGTCTCTTTGGGGGGGACCCAGTACTTC; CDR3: CASGVSLGGTQYF
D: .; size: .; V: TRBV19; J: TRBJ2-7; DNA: TGTGCCAGTAGTATGCCAGGGGAGACCTACGAGCAGTACTTC; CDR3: CASSMPGETYEQYF
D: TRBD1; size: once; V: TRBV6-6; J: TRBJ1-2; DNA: TGTGCCAGCAGTTCCGGGACAGATGGCTACACCTTC; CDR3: CASSSGTDGYTF
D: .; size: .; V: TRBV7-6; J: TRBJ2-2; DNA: TGTGCCAGCCGGCCTTTGTTAACCGGGGAGCTGTTTTTT; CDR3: CASRPLLTGELFF
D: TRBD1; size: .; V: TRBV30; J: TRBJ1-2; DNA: TGTGCCTGGAGTCAACAGGGGATATGGGGCTACACCTTC; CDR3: CAWSQQGIWGYTF
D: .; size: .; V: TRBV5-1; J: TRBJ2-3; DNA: TGCGCCAGCAGCTTGGGGCGGAATAGTCAAGATACGCAGTATTTT; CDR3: CASSLGRNSQDTQYF
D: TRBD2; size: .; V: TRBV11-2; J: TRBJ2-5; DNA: TGTGCCAGCAGCCCGGGACTAGCGATGGAGACCCAGTACTTC; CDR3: CASSPGLAMETQYF
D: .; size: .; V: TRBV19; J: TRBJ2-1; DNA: TGTGCCAGTAGTATGGCGGGGAGGTACAATGAGCAGTTCTTC; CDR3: CASSMAGRYNEQFF
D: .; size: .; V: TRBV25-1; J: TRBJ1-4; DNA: TGTGCCAGCAGTGAATGGGTGGCCTTTAATGAAAAACTGTTTTTT; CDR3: CASSEWVAFNEKLFF
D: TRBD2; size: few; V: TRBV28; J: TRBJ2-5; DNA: TGTGCCAGCAGTTACCCTATAGCGGGGGGCTACAAAGAGACCCAGTACTTC; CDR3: CASSYPIAGGYKETQYF
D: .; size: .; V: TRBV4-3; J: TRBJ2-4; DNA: TGCGCCAGCAGCCAAGACTTGGGACTTACTGGCAAAAACATTCAGTACTTC; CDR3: CASSQDLGLTGKNIQYF
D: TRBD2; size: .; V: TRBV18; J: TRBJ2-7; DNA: TGTGCCAGCTATTTCCGGACTAGCGGCGGCCACGAGCAGTACTTC; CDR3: CASYFRTSGGHEQYF
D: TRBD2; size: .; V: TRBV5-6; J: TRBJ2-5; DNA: TGTGCCACTTTAGCGGGGGGCCGGTTAGAGACCCAGTACTTC; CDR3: CATLAGGRLETQYF
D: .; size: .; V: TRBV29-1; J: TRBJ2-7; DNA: TGCAGCGTTGCCAGCGGTACCTACGAGCAGTACTTC; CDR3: CSVASGTYEQYF
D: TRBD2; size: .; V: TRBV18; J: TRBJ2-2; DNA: TGTGCCAGCTCGCCCCGACTAGCGGGAGAAGCCGGGGAGCTGTTTTTT; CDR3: CASSPRLAGEAGELFF
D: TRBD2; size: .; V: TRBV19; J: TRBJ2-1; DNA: TGTGCCAGTAGTACCCTTAGCGGGAGGTACGATGAGCAGTTCTTC; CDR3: CASSTLSGRYDEQFF
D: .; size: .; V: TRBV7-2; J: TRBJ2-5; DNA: TGTGCCAGCAGCTTAACGGCAGACCAAGAGACCCAGTACTTC; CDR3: CASSLTADQETQYF
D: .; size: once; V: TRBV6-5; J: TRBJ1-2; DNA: TGTGCCAGCAGTGGTCTGGGGGACTATGGCTACACCTTC; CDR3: CASSGLGDYGYTF
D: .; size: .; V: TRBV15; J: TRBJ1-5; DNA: TGTGCCACCAGCAGAGATCCGGCAGATTATCAGCCCCAGCATTTT; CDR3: CATSRDPADYQPQHF
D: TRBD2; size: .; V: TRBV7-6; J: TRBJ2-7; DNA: TGTGCCAGCAGCCTTGCGGATCTAGCGGGAGTGGGTAACGAGCAGTACTTC; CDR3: CASSLADLAGVGNEQYF
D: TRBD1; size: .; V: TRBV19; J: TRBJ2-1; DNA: TGTGCCAGTCAGGACAGGGCGGTATACAATGAGCAGTTCTTC; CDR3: CASQDRAVYNEQFF
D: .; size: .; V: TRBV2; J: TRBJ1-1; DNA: TGTGCCAGCAGTGATGGTTCACCGGCTAACACTGAAGCTTTCTTT; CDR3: CASSDGSPANTEAFF
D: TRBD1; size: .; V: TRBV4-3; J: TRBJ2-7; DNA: TGCGCCAGCAGGTACCGGGACAGGGTAGGGGAGCAGTACTTC; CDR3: CASRYRDRVGEQYF
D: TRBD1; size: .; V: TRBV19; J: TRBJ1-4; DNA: TGTGCCAGCCTAAGGGACAGGGGAGAAAAACTGTTTTTT; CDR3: CASLRDRGEKLFF
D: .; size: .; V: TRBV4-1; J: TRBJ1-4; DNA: TGCGCCAGCAGCCACCGGGCTGGTGGAGAAAAACTGTTTTTT; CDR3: CASSHRAGGEKLFF
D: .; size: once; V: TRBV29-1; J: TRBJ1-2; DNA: TGCAGCGTTGAAGGGCCCCCCGGGAACTATGGCTACACCTTC; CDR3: CSVEGPPGNYGYTF
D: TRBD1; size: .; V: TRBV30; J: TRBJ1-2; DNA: TGTGCTCTTGACAGGGAGGATGGCTACACCTTC; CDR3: CALDREDGYTF
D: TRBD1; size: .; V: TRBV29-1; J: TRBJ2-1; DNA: TGCAGCGTTGACCAGGGGGCGGCCTACAATGAGCAGTTCTTC; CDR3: CSVDQGAAYNEQFF
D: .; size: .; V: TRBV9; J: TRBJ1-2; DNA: TGTGCCAGCAGCGTCGATACCAGCTCCTATGGCTACACCTTC; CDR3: CASSVDTSSYGYTF
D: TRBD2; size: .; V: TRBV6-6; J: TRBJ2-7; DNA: TGTGCCAGCGCTAGCGGAGCCTACGAGCAGTACTTC; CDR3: CASASGAYEQYF
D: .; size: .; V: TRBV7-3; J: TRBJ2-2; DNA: TGTGCCAGCAGGGAGGGACGAGGCACCGGGGAGCTGTTTTTT; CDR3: CASREGRGTGELFF
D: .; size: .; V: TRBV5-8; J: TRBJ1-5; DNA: TGTGCCAGTGGGGCAGGGAGGGATCAGCCCCAGCATTTT; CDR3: CASGAGRDQPQHF
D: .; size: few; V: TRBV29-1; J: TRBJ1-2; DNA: TGCAGCGTTGAAGGTCGGGGGGCCTTCGGCTACACCTTC; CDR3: CSVEGRGAFGYTF
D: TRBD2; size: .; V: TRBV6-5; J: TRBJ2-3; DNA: TGTGCCAGCAGTTCCATTGGACTAGCAAGCGCAGATACGCAGTATTTT; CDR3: CASSSIGLASADTQYF